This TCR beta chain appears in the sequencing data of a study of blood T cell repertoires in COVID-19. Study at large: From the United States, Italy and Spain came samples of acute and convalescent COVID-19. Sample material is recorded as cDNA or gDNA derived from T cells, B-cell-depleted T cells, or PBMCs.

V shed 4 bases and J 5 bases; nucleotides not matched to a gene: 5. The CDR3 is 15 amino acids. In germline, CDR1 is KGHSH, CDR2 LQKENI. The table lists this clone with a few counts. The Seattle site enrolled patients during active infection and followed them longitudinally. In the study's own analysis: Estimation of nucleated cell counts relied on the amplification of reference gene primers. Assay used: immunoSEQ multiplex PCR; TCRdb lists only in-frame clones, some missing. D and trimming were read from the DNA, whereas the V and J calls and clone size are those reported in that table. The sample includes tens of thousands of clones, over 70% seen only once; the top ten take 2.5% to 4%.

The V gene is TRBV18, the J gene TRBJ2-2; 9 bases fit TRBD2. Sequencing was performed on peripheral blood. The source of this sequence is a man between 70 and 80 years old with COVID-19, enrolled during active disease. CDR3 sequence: CASSLRLADTGELFF. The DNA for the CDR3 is TGTGCCAGCTCACTCCGACTAGCGGATACCGGGGAGCTGTTTTTT.